These T cell receptor beta chains were read from a single sample in a study of blood T cell repertoires in COVID-19. The repertoire was sequenced with immunoSEQ multiplex PCR; TCRdb's copy has only in-frame clones and lacks some. This table holds some 200,000 clones, around 84% found once. Sequencing used peripheral blood. The receptors stem from a middle-aged man with active or convalescent COVID-19. Each CDR3 is given with its conserved first and last residue. D genes are given only for firm matches. Only part of the rows carry a size: once, few, many, or a class if the clone is expanded.

cdr3_nt: TGTGCCAGCAGCTTGGCGGGGGAGAGCGACTATGGCTACACCTTC; cdr3_aa: CASSLAGESDYGYTF; d_call: .; j_call: TRBJ1-2; v_call: TRBV5-4; clone_size: .
cdr3_nt: TGTGCCACCAGTGATTGGGGTAGCGGGGGGGCGAATGAGCAGTTCTTC; cdr3_aa: CATSDWGSGGANEQFF; d_call: TRBD2; j_call: TRBJ2-1; v_call: TRBV24-1; clone_size: .
cdr3_nt: TGTGCCAGCTCACCCGGGGGAGATGATCAGCCCCAGCATTTT; cdr3_aa: CASSPGGDDQPQHF; d_call: .; j_call: TRBJ1-5; v_call: TRBV18; clone_size: few
cdr3_nt: TGTGCCAGCAGCCCTAGCGGGAACACCGGGGAGCTGTTTTTT; cdr3_aa: CASSPSGNTGELFF; d_call: TRBD2; j_call: TRBJ2-2; v_call: TRBV9; clone_size: .
cdr3_nt: TGTGCCAGCAGCGAAGGACTAGCGGGCCCCAATGAGCAGTTCTTC; cdr3_aa: CASSEGLAGPNEQFF; d_call: TRBD2; j_call: TRBJ2-1; v_call: TRBV6-1; clone_size: .
cdr3_nt: TGTGCCAGTAGGGCAGGGTATGGGGCCAACGTCCTGACTTTC; cdr3_aa: CASRAGYGANVLTF; d_call: .; j_call: TRBJ2-6; v_call: TRBV19; clone_size: .
cdr3_nt: TGTGCCAGCAGCTTACAGATTTCTAGCACAGATACGCAGTATTTT; cdr3_aa: CASSLQISSTDTQYF; d_call: .; j_call: TRBJ2-3; v_call: TRBV5-4; clone_size: .
cdr3_nt: TGTGCCAGTAGTATTTGGGACAGGGACTGGTCTGGGGCCAACGTCCTGACTTTC; cdr3_aa: CASSIWDRDWSGANVLTF; d_call: TRBD1; j_call: TRBJ2-6; v_call: TRBV19; clone_size: .
cdr3_nt: TGTGCCAGCAGCCCCCGTGGAGGCAATGAGCAGTTCTTC; cdr3_aa: CASSPRGGNEQFF; d_call: .; j_call: TRBJ2-1; v_call: TRBV5-4; clone_size: .
cdr3_nt: TGTGCCAGCAGCCTGACAGGGGCCGATCTCTCTGGAAACACCATATATTTT; cdr3_aa: CASSLTGADLSGNTIYF; d_call: TRBD1; j_call: TRBJ1-3; v_call: TRBV9; clone_size: .
cdr3_nt: TGTGCCACCAGCAGAGATATTTCGAGCGAGCAGTTCTTC; cdr3_aa: CATSRDISSEQFF; d_call: .; j_call: TRBJ2-1; v_call: TRBV15; clone_size: .
cdr3_nt: TGCGCCAGCAGCCCCGGGACAGGGGACACTGAAGCTTTCTTT; cdr3_aa: CASSPGTGDTEAFF; d_call: TRBD1; j_call: TRBJ1-1; v_call: TRBV5-1; clone_size: few
cdr3_nt: TGTGCCAGCAGTCCAGCTGGCCTCGGGACAGGGGACGAACAAGAGACCCAGTACTTC; cdr3_aa: CASSPAGLGTGDEQETQYF; d_call: TRBD1; j_call: TRBJ2-5; v_call: TRBV28; clone_size: .
cdr3_nt: TGTGCCAGCAGTGAAGACAGTTATAGCAATCAGCCCCAGCATTTT; cdr3_aa: CASSEDSYSNQPQHF; d_call: .; j_call: TRBJ1-5; v_call: TRBV2; clone_size: .
cdr3_nt: TGCAGCGTTAACAGACTGGTAAACGGGGACATTCAGTACTTC; cdr3_aa: CSVNRLVNGDIQYF; d_call: .; j_call: TRBJ2-4; v_call: TRBV29-1; clone_size: .
cdr3_nt: TGTGCCAGCAGCTTAGGGACAAGGAACACTGAAGCTTTCTTT; cdr3_aa: CASSLGTRNTEAFF; d_call: .; j_call: TRBJ1-1; v_call: TRBV7-2; clone_size: .
cdr3_nt: TGTGCCAGCAGCTTAGTTGTGGCGGGAGCCGATGAGCAGTTCTTC; cdr3_aa: CASSLVVAGADEQFF; d_call: TRBD2; j_call: TRBJ2-1; v_call: TRBV7-9; clone_size: .
cdr3_nt: TGTGCCAGCTCGGGGGTTAGGGACAGTGTATCCGAGCAGTACTTC; cdr3_aa: CASSGVRDSVSEQYF; d_call: TRBD1; j_call: TRBJ2-7; v_call: TRBV18; clone_size: .
cdr3_nt: TGTGCCAGCAGTTCCACGGGTAGGGGAAACACCATATATTTT; cdr3_aa: CASSSTGRGNTIYF; d_call: .; j_call: TRBJ1-3; v_call: TRBV28; clone_size: .
cdr3_nt: TGTGCCAGTAGTATACTCCAGGACAGGACCGATCAGCCCCAGCATTTT; cdr3_aa: CASSILQDRTDQPQHF; d_call: TRBD1; j_call: TRBJ1-5; v_call: TRBV19; clone_size: .
cdr3_nt: TGTGCCAGCAGTTTAGACAGTTGGTCGGATGGCTACACCTTC; cdr3_aa: CASSLDSWSDGYTF; d_call: .; j_call: TRBJ1-2; v_call: TRBV28; clone_size: .
cdr3_nt: TGTGCCAGCAGTCGACAGGGCGGTAGCAATCAGCCCCAGCATTTT; cdr3_aa: CASSRQGGSNQPQHF; d_call: TRBD1; j_call: TRBJ1-5; v_call: TRBV6-2/TRBV6-3; clone_size: .
cdr3_nt: TGCGCCAGCAGCCATGGGGGGCAGGGGGCTTGGTATACGCAGTATTTT; cdr3_aa: CASSHGGQGAWYTQYF; d_call: TRBD1; j_call: TRBJ2-3; v_call: TRBV4-1; clone_size: .
cdr3_nt: TGCAGCGGCCGCAGGGCGAACACTGAAGCTTTCTTT; cdr3_aa: CSGRRANTEAFF; d_call: .; j_call: TRBJ1-1; v_call: TRBV29-1; clone_size: .
cdr3_nt: TGTGCCAGTAGTATATCGTGGGCTCAGCCCCAGCATTTT; cdr3_aa: CASSISWAQPQHF; d_call: .; j_call: TRBJ1-5; v_call: TRBV19; clone_size: once
cdr3_nt: TGTGCCAGCAGCTCCCGCGCGGACGGGAGGTCCACAGATACGCAGTATTTT; cdr3_aa: CASSSRADGRSTDTQYF; d_call: TRBD2; j_call: TRBJ2-3; v_call: TRBV5-4; clone_size: .
cdr3_nt: TGTGCCACCAGTGATCCTCGGTTAGCAAGAGAGACCCAGTACTTC; cdr3_aa: CATSDPRLARETQYF; d_call: .; j_call: TRBJ2-5; v_call: TRBV24-1; clone_size: .
cdr3_nt: TGTGCCAGCAGGTCCCCGGAAGGGGTGGGAGCTTTCTTT; cdr3_aa: CASRSPEGVGAFF; d_call: .; j_call: TRBJ1-1; v_call: TRBV11-2; clone_size: .
cdr3_nt: TGTGCCAGCAGCCCCGCGGGATCGGCCAAAAACATTCAGTACTTC; cdr3_aa: CASSPAGSAKNIQYF; d_call: .; j_call: TRBJ2-4; v_call: TRBV9; clone_size: .
cdr3_nt: TGTGCCACCAGTGATTCCCGGACAGGCATCTATGGCTACACCTTC; cdr3_aa: CATSDSRTGIYGYTF; d_call: TRBD1; j_call: TRBJ1-2; v_call: TRBV24-1; clone_size: .
cdr3_nt: TGTGCCAGCAGTTCCCCCGACAGGCCCGGTGAAAAACTGTTTTTT; cdr3_aa: CASSSPDRPGEKLFF; d_call: .; j_call: TRBJ1-4; v_call: TRBV28; clone_size: .
cdr3_nt: TGTGCCAGCAGTTACTACGCGACGGGGAACACTGAAGCTTTCTTT; cdr3_aa: CASSYYATGNTEAFF; d_call: .; j_call: TRBJ1-1; v_call: TRBV6-5; clone_size: .
cdr3_nt: TGTGCCAGCAGCCAGCGCCCTGCCGGGACAGGACCCTACGAGCAGTACTTC; cdr3_aa: CASSQRPAGTGPYEQYF; d_call: TRBD1; j_call: TRBJ2-7; v_call: TRBV3-1/TRBV3-2; clone_size: .
cdr3_nt: TGTGCCAGCAGCTGGACAGGGGAGGCTGAAAAACTGTTTTTT; cdr3_aa: CASSWTGEAEKLFF; d_call: TRBD1; j_call: TRBJ1-4; v_call: TRBV7-9; clone_size: few
cdr3_nt: TGTGCCAGTAGGTCCGGGACAGGGTTCAATGAGCAGTTCTTC; cdr3_aa: CASRSGTGFNEQFF; d_call: TRBD1; j_call: TRBJ2-1; v_call: TRBV19; clone_size: .
cdr3_nt: TGTGCCAGCAGTTCGCGACAGTTAATCACAGATACGCAGTATTTT; cdr3_aa: CASSSRQLITDTQYF; d_call: .; j_call: TRBJ2-3; v_call: TRBV28; clone_size: .
cdr3_nt: TGTGCCAGCAGCCTAGGACTAGCGGTCCAAGAGACCCAGTACTTC; cdr3_aa: CASSLGLAVQETQYF; d_call: TRBD2; j_call: TRBJ2-5; v_call: TRBV7-9; clone_size: .
cdr3_nt: TGTGCTAGCAGCCCCCTAGGATCCAACACCGGGGAGCTGTTTTTT; cdr3_aa: CASSPLGSNTGELFF; d_call: .; j_call: TRBJ2-2; v_call: TRBV7-7; clone_size: .
cdr3_nt: TGCGCCAGCAGCCAGCGACAGGGGGCTGTAGAGGAGACCCAGTACTTC; cdr3_aa: CASSQRQGAVEETQYF; d_call: TRBD1; j_call: TRBJ2-5; v_call: TRBV4-3; clone_size: .
cdr3_nt: TGCGCCAGCAGCCCCCTTGGGGAGACAGAGACCCAGTACTTC; cdr3_aa: CASSPLGETETQYF; d_call: .; j_call: TRBJ2-5; v_call: TRBV4-1; clone_size: .
cdr3_nt: TGTGCCAGCTCAACACGACGCAGCGGGGCGAGGGTCCAAGAGACCCAGTACTTC; cdr3_aa: CASSTRRSGARVQETQYF; d_call: TRBD2; j_call: TRBJ2-5; v_call: TRBV18; clone_size: .
cdr3_nt: TGTGCCAGCAGCTGGGGACTAGCGGGGACCCTCGATACGCAGTATTTT; cdr3_aa: CASSWGLAGTLDTQYF; d_call: TRBD2; j_call: TRBJ2-3; v_call: TRBV7-3; clone_size: .
cdr3_nt: TGTGCCAGCAGCTCACCACGGGGACTAGGGGACAATGAGCAGTTCTTC; cdr3_aa: CASSSPRGLGDNEQFF; d_call: TRBD2; j_call: TRBJ2-1; v_call: TRBV7-9; clone_size: .
cdr3_nt: TGTGCCAGCAGCCTTGCCGACGGCGGGTCCTATAATTCACCCCTCCACTTT; cdr3_aa: CASSLADGGSYNSPLHF; d_call: .; j_call: TRBJ1-6; v_call: TRBV5-4; clone_size: .
cdr3_nt: TGTGCCAGCAGTGTGCGGGAGAGCGAGCAGTACTTC; cdr3_aa: CASSVRESEQYF; d_call: TRBD2; j_call: TRBJ2-7; v_call: TRBV28; clone_size: .
cdr3_nt: TGTGCCAGCTCACCAGGGGAGGGGAGCACAGATACGCAGTATTTT; cdr3_aa: CASSPGEGSTDTQYF; d_call: TRBD2; j_call: TRBJ2-3; v_call: TRBV18; clone_size: .
cdr3_nt: TGCGCCAGCAGGCTTGACAGTGCCTCTGGAAACACCATATATTTT; cdr3_aa: CASRLDSASGNTIYF; d_call: .; j_call: TRBJ1-3; v_call: TRBV10-2; clone_size: .